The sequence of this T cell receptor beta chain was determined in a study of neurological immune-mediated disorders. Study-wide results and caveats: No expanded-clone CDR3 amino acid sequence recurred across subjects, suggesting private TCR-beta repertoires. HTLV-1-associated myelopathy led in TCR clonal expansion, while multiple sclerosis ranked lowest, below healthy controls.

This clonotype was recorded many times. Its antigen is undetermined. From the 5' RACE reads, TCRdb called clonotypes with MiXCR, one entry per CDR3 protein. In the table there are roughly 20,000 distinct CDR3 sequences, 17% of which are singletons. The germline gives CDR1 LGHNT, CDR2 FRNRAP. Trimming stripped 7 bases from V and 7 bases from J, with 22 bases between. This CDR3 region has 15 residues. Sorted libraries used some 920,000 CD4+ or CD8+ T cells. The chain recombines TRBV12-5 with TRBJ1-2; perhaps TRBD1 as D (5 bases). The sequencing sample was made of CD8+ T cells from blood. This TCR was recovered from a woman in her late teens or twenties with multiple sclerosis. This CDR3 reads CASAGVAQQVVGYTF. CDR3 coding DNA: TGTGCTAGTGCAGGTGTGGCCCAACAGGTCGTTGGCTACACCTTC.